These 25 T cell receptor beta chains originate from one sample sequenced in a study of cytomegalovirus exposure and HLA in healthy donors. The PCR ran on 60 Vbeta and 13 Jbeta primers. Sequenced by immunoSEQ multiplex PCR; TCRdb stores in-frame clones only, minus some. The sample records over 150,000 clones, around 79% being singletons. Sequenced: PBMCs. The receptors derive from a woman aged 40 to 50 in good health and CMV-seropositive.

For the CDR3, the DNA is TGTGCCAGCAGTCTCGGACAGGGGTCGGCCTACGAGCAGTACTTC. As protein: CASSLGQGSAYEQYF. The chain uses TRBV6-5 and TRBJ2-5, with 9 bases identical to TRBD1. With the DNA end fitting TRBJ2-7 better, the J assignment may be wrong. The germline gives CDR1 MNHEY, CDR2 SVGAGI. The CDR3 sequence is 15 residues long.

The rearrangement uses TRBV25-1 and TRBJ1-4; 7 bases are shared with TRBD1. There are 14 residues in the CDR3. Germline loops: CDR1 MGHDK, CDR2 SYGVNS. V shed 5 bases, J shed 3 bases, and the junction held 3 bases outside the gene matches. The chain's CDR3 is CASSRGQANEKLFF. The CDR3 DNA is TGTGCCAGCAGTCGTGGACAGGCTAATGAAAAACTGTTTTTT.

The J gene is TRBJ2-1, the V gene TRBV5-5; 15 positions agree with TRBD2. This CDR3 is 17 amino acids long. Germline lookup yields CDR1 SGHKS and CDR2 YYEKEE (reference sequence). Trimming removed 3 bases from V and 6 bases from J; junction bases left unmatched: 7. CDR3 sequence: CASSSGTSGRFSNEQFF. CDR3 DNA sequence: TGTGCCAGCAGCTCCGGGACTAGCGGGAGGTTTTCCAATGAGCAGTTCTTC.

V and J are TRBV27 and TRBJ2-3; TRBD2 agrees at 10 bases. The germline V gene encodes CDR1 MNHEY and CDR2 SMNVEV (reference sequence). This CDR3 comprises 18 residues. Germline trimming cut 2 bases from V and 2 bases from J; bases unmatched to any gene: 10. The CDR3: CASSLRTIAGGSTDTQYF. In nucleotides, the CDR3 is TGTGCCAGCAGTTTACGTACAATAGCGGGAGGCTCCACAGATACGCAGTATTTT.

The J gene is TRBJ2-3, the V gene TRBV19; 15 nucleotides agree with TRBD2. J was trimmed by 3 bases and V by 3 bases; bases with no gene match: 16. This CDR3 has 21 residues. The V gene's germline CDR1 is LNHDA and CDR2 SQIVND (reference sequence). The CDR3 nucleotides read TGTGCCAGTAGTATGGGGGTCACCGGGACTAGCGGGAGGTGGGGGACAGATACGCAGTATTTT. It is translated as CASSMGVTGTSGRWGTDTQYF.

This chain uses TRBV5-1 with TRBJ1-5, with 11 bases lining up with TRBD1. The CDR3 is 20 amino acids. The V and J ends lost 4 bases and 4 bases, in that order; junction bases with no gene match: 19. Per the germline V gene, CDR1 is SGHRS and CDR2 is YFSETQ. CDR3 in amino acids: CASSTQSLRDRGFRNQPQHF. The CDR3 nucleotides are TGCGCCAGCAGCACCCAGAGCCTCCGGGACAGGGGGTTTCGGAATCAGCCCCAGCATTTT.

The chain links TRBV27 to TRBJ2-5; 12 bases are a match to TRBD2. Germline CDR1 is MNHEY and CDR2 is SMNVEV (reference sequence). CDR3 length: 17 residues. The ends lost 2 bases at V and 3 bases at J; junction bases unmatched: 7. DNA for the CDR3: TGTGCCAGCAGTTTACTAGCGGGGGGGCGGGAGAAAGAGACCCAGTACTTC. Encoded protein: CASSLLAGGREKETQYF.

The chain links TRBV7-2 to TRBJ1-5; no clear D. Germline CDR1 and CDR2: SGHTA and FQGNSA. This CDR3 has 14 amino acids. V was clipped by 0 bases and J by 1 base, with 4 bases between them. The CDR3 region is CASSLAASNQPQHF. Here the CDR3 DNA reads TGTGCCAGCAGCTTAGCCGCGAGCAATCAGCCCCAGCATTTT.

The chain recombines TRBV7-2 with TRBJ2-1; 9 bases are a match to TRBD2. Germline-derived CDR1 and CDR2 are SGHTA and FQGNSA. Germline trimming cut 1 base from V and 0 bases from J; bases unmatched to any gene: 4. The CDR3 has 17 amino acids. CDR3 DNA sequence: TGTGCCAGCAGCTTAGGGTCTAGCGGGGCCTCCTACAATGAGCAGTTCTTC. The encoded protein is CASSLGSSGASYNEQFF.

This clone showed up just a few times. The chain is built from TRBV5-4 and TRBJ1-1, with 7 bases that match TRBD1. Germline assignment: CDR1 SGHNT and CDR2 YYREEE (reference sequence). J was trimmed by 4 bases and V by 4 bases; bases with no gene match: 10. The CDR3 contains 15 residues. The CDR3 region is CASSPRQGRSTEAFF. CDR3 DNA: TGTGCCAGCAGCCCGCGACAGGGAAGGTCCACTGAAGCTTTCTTT.

The chain employs TRBV6-6 and TRBJ2-3; 12 positions match TRBD2. The germline CDR1 and CDR2 sequences are MNHNY and SVGAGI (reference sequence). The CDR3 totals 16 residues. The trim removed 4 bases at V and 5 bases at J, leaving 7 bases unmatched. This chain's CDR3 is CASSFDLAGGIDTQYF. For the CDR3, the DNA is TGTGCCAGCAGTTTTGACCTAGCGGGGGGGATAGATACGCAGTATTTT.

The chain recombines TRBV7-2 with TRBJ2-7, with 8 bases identical to TRBD1. The length of the CDR3 is 14 residues. V lost 6 bases to trimming and J lost 7 bases; unmatched junction nucleotides: 11. Germline V gene sequence: CDR1 SGHTA, CDR2 FQGNSA. Here the CDR3 reads CASSPWTGSTEQYF. The CDR3 nucleotides are TGTGCCAGCAGTCCCTGGACAGGGTCTACGGAGCAGTACTTC.

In its sample, this clone was seen once. The chain carries TRBV27 and TRBJ2-1, with TRBD1 as a possible D gene (5 bases). From germline, CDR1 is MNHEY and CDR2 SMNVEV (reference sequence). The CDR3 has 14 residues. V was cut by 8 bases and J by 6 bases, with 17 bases left in between. CDR3: CASRLQGAGNEQFF. CDR3 coding DNA: TGTGCCAGCCGCCTTCAAGGGGCCGGCAATGAGCAGTTCTTC.

As concerns this clone: Other nucleotide sequences from this sample produce the same CDR3. V and J are TRBV18 and TRBJ1-1, with 10 bases that match TRBD1. V dropped 6 bases and J dropped 1; count of bases not matched to a gene: 5. This CDR3 contains 15 residues. Germline loops: CDR1 KGHSH, CDR2 LQKENI. CDR3 residues: CASSLGQGGNTEAFF. CDR3 sequence (DNA): TGTGCCAGCTCTCTCGGACAGGGGGGGAACACTGAAGCTTTCTTT.

The chain is built from TRBV6-5 and TRBJ1-6, with D perhaps matching TRBD1 (5 bases). The CDR3 consists of 12 residues. The V end lost 8 bases, the J end lost 9 bases, and 11 bases lay between the germline ends. CDR1 is MNHEY, CDR2 SVGAGI, per germline. The CDR3 region is CASGGVGSPLHF. As DNA, the CDR3 is TGTGCCAGCGGGGGGGTGGGTTCACCCCTCCACTTT.

The gene calls are TRBV6-5 and TRBJ2-3; 7 bases agree with TRBD2. The V segment lost 7 bases and the J segment 2 bases; nucleotides outside the gene matches: 9. The CDR3 contains 15 residues. Germline V gives CDR1 MNHEY, CDR2 SVGAGI. CDR3 residues: CASKPGGLHTDTQYF. The CDR3, as DNA: TGTGCCAGCAAACCGGGAGGACTACACACAGATACGCAGTATTTT.

V usage is TRBV5-1 and J usage is TRBJ2-1; 10 nucleotides agree with TRBD2. This CDR3 contains 15 residues. V lost 5 bases, J lost 4 bases, and 6 bases stayed unmatched. Germline CDR1 SGHRS, CDR2 YFSETQ. DNA for the CDR3: TGCGCCAGCAGTCTAGCGGGAGTAGCGTACAATGAGCAGTTCTTC. It codes for CASSLAGVAYNEQFF.

The rearrangement joins TRBV7-2 to TRBJ1-2, with D unresolved. Germline loops: CDR1 SGHTA, CDR2 FQGNSA. This CDR3 comprises 14 residues. Deletions cut 0 bases from V and 7 bases from J, with 12 bases between. CDR3 sequence reads: CASSLARAGGGYTF. The CDR3 DNA reads as TGTGCCAGCAGCTTAGCGAGGGCAGGCGGTGGCTACACCTTC.

J is TRBJ1-2 and V is TRBV9, with TRBD1 matching over 10 bases. This CDR3 region has 15 residues. Trimming took 4 bases from V and 2 from J; bases not matched to a gene: 5. Germline values: CDR1 SGDLS, CDR2 YYNGEE. CDR3: CASSPTGGTNYGYTF. The DNA for the CDR3 is TGTGCCAGCAGCCCGACAGGGGGCACGAACTATGGCTACACCTTC.

As regards this clone: Relative to the germline gene, one junction end is altered; a read error may explain this. CDR3 amino acids: CARRVAGNTGELFF. The CDR3 nucleotides read TGTGCCCGGAGGGTGGCAGGGAACACCGGGGAGCTGTTTTTT. V is TRBV30 and J is TRBJ2-2; a possible D gene is TRBD2 (6 bases). Germline CDR1 is GTSNPN and CDR2 is SVGIG (reference sequence). The CDR3 contains 14 residues.

The chain combines TRBV10-1 with TRBJ2-7; no firm D call. The CDR3 spans 12 residues. CDR1 WNHNN and CDR2 SYGVQD come from the germline V gene (reference sequence). V was clipped by 6 bases and J by 0 bases, with 6 bases between them. The CDR3 nucleotides read TGCGCCAGCAGCGACATCTCCTACGAGCAGTACTTC. Its translation: CASSDISYEQYF.

V and J are TRBV6-1 and TRBJ2-7, with TRBD2 as a possible D gene (6 bases). The CDR3 runs 15 residues. From germline, CDR1 is MNHNS and CDR2 SASEGT. V lost 6 bases and J lost 5, with 20 bases in between. The CDR3 region has the DNA TGTGCCAGCAGCGCCTTAATGGCGGGACCCCACGAGCAGTACTTC. It yields the protein CASSALMAGPHEQYF.

Details on this clone: The germline gene is not matched at one end of the junction; a read error may be the cause. This chain joins TRBV7-9 and TRBJ1-1; no clear D gene. This CDR3 region has 12 residues. CDR1 and CDR2 from the germline V gene are SEHNR and FQNEAQ (reference sequence). CDR3 region: CSSSPRDTEAFF. CDR3 bases: TGTTCCAGCAGCCCCCGGGACACTGAAGCTTTCTTT.

This clone was observed a handful of times. V and J are TRBV10-2 and TRBJ1-1, with D possibly being TRBD1 (5 bases). The germline CDR1 and CDR2 sequences are WSHSY and SAAADI. This CDR3 has 15 residues. Trimming took off 6 bases at V and 1 base at J, with 15 bases between the two ends. CDR3 nucleotide sequence: TGCGCCAGCAGGACTTTTGACAGTCCGAACACTGAAGCTTTCTTT. Protein sequence: CASRTFDSPNTEAFF.

This clone was seen more than once but under ten times. The junction departs from germline at one end; a sequencing error may be responsible. The chain is built from TRBV6-5 and TRBJ2-1, with D tentatively TRBD2 (5 bases). Germline V gene data show CDR1 as MNHEY and CDR2 as SVGAGI. This CDR3 contains 12 residues. CDR3 sequence reads: CASSDSLGRQFF. CDR3 in DNA: TGTGCCAGCAGTGACTCCCTAGGGAGGCAGTTCTTC.